This TCR beta chain was retrieved from a study of Graves' ophthalmopathy and Graves' hyperthyroidism. This clonotype has at least ten counts. For repertoire sequencing, the TCR beta CDR3 regions were amplified from RNA transcripts. The authors performed first-round RT-PCR with HTBI primers and then a second-round multiplex PCR. TCRdb reprocessed the multiplex PCR reads via MiXCR and lists one record per CDR3 protein. The sample holds 400,000 to 450,000 distinct CDR3 sequences, around 20% seen once. The CDR3 length is 14 residues. The V and J ends lost 0 bases and 5 bases respectively, with 13 bases between them. The germline V gene encodes CDR1 DFQATT and CDR2 SNEGSKA (reference sequence).

Sequencing was carried out using peripheral blood. The receptor was isolated from a woman between 18 and 29 years old with stable Graves' hyperthyroidism. V and J are TRBV20-1 and TRBJ2-5, with D perhaps given as TRBD1 or TRBD2 (6 bases each). CDR3 loop: CSAREWQGRETQYF. As DNA, the CDR3 is TGCAGTGCTAGAGAGTGGCAGGGGAGGGAGACCCAGTACTTC.